This T cell receptor (beta chain) was found in a study of cytomegalovirus exposure and HLA in healthy donors. Study-wide results and caveats: According to a later analysis, donors in an Asian-associated ancestry cluster reportedly had fewer N-insertions than the roughly 670-donor mean. TCR beta V segments were, for the most part, productive about 87% or about 30% of the time in an earlier analysis. In a later analysis, TCR beta V- and J-gene trimming showed a link to a missense DCLRE1C variant.

Per the germline V gene, CDR1 is MNHEY and CDR2 is SMNVEV (reference sequence). The V end lost 1 base, the J end lost 4 bases, and 16 bases lay between the germline ends. The CDR3 spans 16 residues. As concerns this clone: The antigen remains undetermined.

Primers: 60 Vbeta forward and 13 Jbeta reverse. Clones were sequenced by immunoSEQ multiplex PCR, and TCRdb holds only the in-frame ones, with some missing. This table holds around 120,000 clones, 70% to 85% found once. This receptor was taken from a boy aged 5-17 years in good health and CMV-seronegative. Material: PBMCs. This chain joins TRBV27 and TRBJ2-5; D is perhaps TRBD2 (5 bases). CDR3 loop: CASSLYGGQGSETQYF. For the CDR3, the DNA is TGTGCCAGCAGTTTATATGGCGGGCAAGGGTCAGAGACCCAGTACTTC.